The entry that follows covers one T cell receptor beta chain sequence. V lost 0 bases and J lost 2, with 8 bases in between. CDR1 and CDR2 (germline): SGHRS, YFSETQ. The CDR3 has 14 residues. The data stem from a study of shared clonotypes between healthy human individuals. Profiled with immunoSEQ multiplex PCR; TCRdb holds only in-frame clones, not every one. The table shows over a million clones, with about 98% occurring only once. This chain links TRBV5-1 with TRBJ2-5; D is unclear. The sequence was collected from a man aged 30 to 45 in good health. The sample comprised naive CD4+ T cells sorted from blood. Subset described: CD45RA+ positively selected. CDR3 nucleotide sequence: TGCGCCAGCAGCTTGGAACTTACTCAAGAGACCCAGTACTTC. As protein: CASSLELTQETQYF. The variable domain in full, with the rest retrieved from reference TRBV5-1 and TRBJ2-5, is KAGVTQTPRYLIKTRGQQVTLSCSPISGHRSVSWYQQTPGQGLQFLFEYFSETQRNKGNFPGRFSGRQFSNSRSEMNVSTLELGDSALYLCASSLELTQETQYFGPGTRLLVL.